The 7 T cell receptor beta chains given below trace back to one sample, sequenced in a study of blood T cell repertoires in COVID-19 (dated by TCRdb to 2018 to 2020). Libraries came from the immunoSEQ multiplex PCR assay. As stored in TCRdb, this immuneACCESS dataset retains in-frame rearrangements with V and J assigned. A fraction of the clones does not appear; measured against another copy, unresolved V genes explain less than half of the discrepancy, and the remainder lacks a known reason. Here the sample has roughly 430,000 clones; roughly 90% occur a single time. The ten biggest clones cover 1.2% to 1.5% of the sample. Specimen: PBMCs or T cells enriched from blood (not recorded which). Every receptor here comes from a young woman who had been exposed to COVID-19.

The chain joins TRBV3-1 (or the pseudogene TRBV3-2) to TRBJ1-2, with D perhaps TRBD1 (6 bases). Germline CDR1 reads LGHDT; CDR2 reads YNNKEL (reference sequence). V gave up 4 bases and J gave up 3 bases, with 18 bases separating them. The CDR3 runs to 16 residues. In DNA form, the CDR3 reads TGTGCCAGCAGCCGCGTAACAGGGACCTCGTACTATGGCTACACCTTC. Amino acid sequence: CASSRVTGTSYYGYTF.

This rearrangement joins TRBV29-1 to TRBJ2-7; possible D gene TRBD2, 7 bases. Germline V gives CDR1 SQVTM, CDR2 ANQGSEA. This CDR3 comprises 13 residues. Trimming removed 5 bases from V and 6 bases from J, with 17 bases in between. CDR3 nucleotides: TGCAGCGTTTCTACCAGGGGAGGGAGCGAGCAGTACTTC. It yields the protein CSVSTRGGSEQYF.

This clone has a single count. This CDR3 reads CASSRRGHDHEQYF. DNA for the CDR3: TGTGCCAGCAGCCGGCGGGGGCATGATCACGAGCAGTACTTC. The chain combines TRBV5-6 with TRBJ2-7; TRBD2 might be the D (7 bases). The V gene lost 4 bases and the J gene lost 5 bases, with 16 bases spanning the gap. CDR1 SGHDT and CDR2 YYEEEE come from the germline V gene. The CDR3 covers 14 residues.

The chain couples TRBV7-3 to TRBJ1-1; TRBD1 is a possible D gene (5 bases). Germline lookup yields CDR1 SGHTA and CDR2 FQGTGA. Trimming removed 2 bases from V and 3 bases from J, with 13 bases in between. The CDR3 length is 15 residues. DNA for the CDR3: TGTGCCAGCAGCTTAGGAGGACCGGGGGACACTGAAGCTTTCTTT. Amino acids: CASSLGGPGDTEAFF. Filled out from reference TRBV7-3 and TRBJ1-1, the complete variable domain reads GAGVSQTPSNKVTEKGKYVELRCDPISGHTALYWYRQSLGQGPEFLIYFQGTGAADDSGLPNDRFFAVRPEGSVSTLKIQRTERGDSAVYLCASSLGGPGDTEAFFGQGTRLTVV.

Regarding this clone: The junction shows a germline mismatch at one end, possibly a read error. The chain combines TRBV7-7 with TRBJ2-3, with 8 bases lining up with TRBD2. This CDR3 region has 15 residues. Germline CDR1 SSHAT, CDR2 FNYEAQ (reference sequence). The DNA for the CDR3 is TGTGCTAGCAGCCAAGGACTAGCCGACACAGATACGCAGTATTTT. Translated, it gives CASSQGLADTDTQYF.

This chain joins TRBV30 and TRBJ1-3, with 10 positions matching TRBD1. CDR1 is GTSNPN and CDR2 is SVGIG in the germline V gene (reference sequence). The CDR3 is 20 residues long. The J segment lost 2 bases and the V segment lost 5 bases, leaving 21 bases of the junction unmatched. CDR3 sequence reads: CAWVPEFDRGPEITGNTIYF. CDR3 bases: TGTGCCTGGGTCCCCGAATTCGACAGGGGGCCGGAGATTACTGGAAACACCATATATTTT.

The chain is built from TRBV4-2 and TRBJ2-5; D is ambiguous. Between the trimmed V and J ends, which lost 0 bases and 3 bases, there was a span of 5 bases. Germline CDR1 is LGHNA and CDR2 is YNFKEQ. CDR3 length equals 13 residues. The CDR3 sequence is CASSQEPEETQYF. The CDR3 bases are TGTGCCAGCAGCCAAGAACCAGAAGAGACCCAGTACTTC.